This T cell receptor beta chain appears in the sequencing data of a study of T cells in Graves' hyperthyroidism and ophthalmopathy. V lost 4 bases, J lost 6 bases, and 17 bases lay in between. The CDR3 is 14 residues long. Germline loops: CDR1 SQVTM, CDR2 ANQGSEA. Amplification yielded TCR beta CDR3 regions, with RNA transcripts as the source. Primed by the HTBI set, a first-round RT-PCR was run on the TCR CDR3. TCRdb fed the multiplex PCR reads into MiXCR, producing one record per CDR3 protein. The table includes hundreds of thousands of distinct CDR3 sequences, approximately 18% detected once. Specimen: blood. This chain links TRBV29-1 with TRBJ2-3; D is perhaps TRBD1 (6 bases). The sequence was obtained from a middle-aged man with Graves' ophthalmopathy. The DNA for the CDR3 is TGCAGCGTTGGGCCGGCAGGGGCCATGGATACGCAGTATTTT. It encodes CSVGPAGAMDTQYF.